The 27 T cell receptor beta chains below were found in one sample sequenced in a study of identical twins. MiXCR, applied by TCRdb to the 5' RACE reads, yields one record per CDR3 protein. In the table there are 1.5 million to 2 million distinct CDR3 sequences, around 29% of which are singletons. The sequenced sample was cord blood. The receptor source for this set is a newborn girl in good health.

As concerns this clonotype: It may be a read error: a sequence one base away is much more abundant. The DNA for the CDR3 is TGCAGCGTAACGGGGGCTGAGGAGCAGTACTTC. This codes for CSVTGAEEQYF. This rearrangement joins TRBV29-1 to TRBJ2-7; the D gene could be TRBD1 or TRBD2 (6 bases each). The V gene's germline CDR1 is SQVTM and CDR2 ANQGSEA. Between the trimmed V and J ends, which lost 6 bases and 7 bases, there was a span of 13 bases. This CDR3 has 11 amino acids.

The CDR3 protein is CSARPLLGPWYGYTF. DNA of the CDR3: TGCAGTGCTAGACCACTTTTGGGGCCGTGGTATGGCTACACCTTC. V gene TRBV20-1 combines with J gene TRBJ1-2, with a tentative D call TRBD1 (5 bases). Germline assignment: CDR1 DFQATT and CDR2 SNEGSKA (reference sequence). CDR3 length: 15 amino acids. V was trimmed by 2 bases and J by 5 bases, leaving 18 bases between them.

In DNA form, the CDR3 reads TGTGCCATCAGTCCGGGACAGGGGCTTGCCGGGGAGCTGTTTTTT. Residues: CAISPGQGLAGELFF. The V gene is TRBV10-3, the J gene TRBJ2-2; TRBD1 aligns across 10 bases. The CDR3 is 15 amino acids. Looked up from germline, CDR1 is ENHRY and CDR2 is SYGVKD. J gave up 6 bases and V 5 bases, and 6 bases lay outside the gene matches.

V usage is TRBV6-1 and J usage is TRBJ1-1; TRBD1 matches 7 bases. The CDR3 runs to 15 residues. Trimming removed 5 bases from V and 0 bases from J; junction bases left unmatched: 6. Germline CDR1 is MNHNS and CDR2 is SASEGT. The CDR3 DNA reads TGTGCCAGCAGTTTAGGGACAGCTGTGAACACTGAAGCTTTCTTT. Translating it yields CASSLGTAVNTEAFF.

The chain joins TRBV19 to TRBJ2-3, with 11 bases lining up with TRBD2. The V and J ends lost 3 bases and 2 bases, in that order; junction bases with no gene match: 4. There are 16 residues in the CDR3. The germline gives CDR1 LNHDA, CDR2 SQIVND (reference sequence). The CDR3 coding sequence is TGTGCCAGTAGTATTGGGACTAGCGGTTACACAGATACGCAGTATTTT. This translates into CASSIGTSGYTDTQYF.

This chain joins TRBV20-1 and TRBJ1-2; weak D call: TRBD1 (6 bases). Germline V gene lookup returns CDR1 DFQATT and CDR2 SNEGSKA (reference sequence). The CDR3 is made up of 12 amino acids. The V gene lost 3 bases and the J gene lost 7 bases, with 12 bases spanning the gap. The CDR3 DNA sequence: TGCAGTGCTAGCCAACAGGGTAGTGGCTACACCTTC. Protein product: CSASQQGSGYTF.

The chain uses TRBV18 and TRBJ1-5; 8 bases map to TRBD1. The CDR3 has 17 amino acids. With 1 base clipped from V and 5 bases from J, the junction kept 10 bases outside the gene matches. Germline lookup yields CDR1 KGHSH and CDR2 LQKENI. CDR3 sequence (DNA): TGTGCCAGCTCACCACTCGGCAGGGGGCTAAGCGATCAGCCCCAGCATTTT. Its translation: CASSPLGRGLSDQPQHF.

CDR3 nucleotides: TGCAGCGCCGGAGCGGGAGTCCCCAATGAGCAGTACTTC. Translation gives CSAGAGVPNEQYF. The chain uses TRBV29-1 and TRBJ2-5; 8 bases match TRBD2. Germline loops: CDR1 SQVTM, CDR2 ANQGSEA. Trimming took 7 bases from V and 11 from J; bases not matched to a gene: 15. The CDR3 consists of 13 residues.

The table lists this clonotype with a few counts. The gene calls are TRBV7-8 and TRBJ2-4; TRBD2 matches at 10 bases. The V and J ends lost 5 bases and 2 bases, in that order; junction bases with no gene match: 3. CDR3 length: 15 amino acids. CDR1 SGHVS and CDR2 FQNEAQ come from the germline V gene. The CDR3 DNA is TGTGCCAGCAGCCATAGCGGGGGGTCCAAAAACATTCAGTACTTC. Encoded protein: CASSHSGGSKNIQYF.

This clonotype has a count of ten or more. This chain's CDR3 is CASRTTGADTQYF. The CDR3 DNA reads TGTGCCAGCAGAACGACAGGGGCAGATACGCAGTATTTT. V gene TRBV12-3 or TRBV12-4 combines with J gene TRBJ2-3, with 8 bases aligning to TRBD1. The CDR3 runs to 13 residues. Trimming removed 6 bases from V and 4 bases from J; junction bases left unmatched: 3.

The table lists this clonotype with a count of one. The rearrangement joins TRBV20-1 to TRBJ1-1; no reliable D call. Trimming pared 0 bases from V and 10 bases from J, leaving 9 bases between. Per the germline V gene, CDR1 is DFQATT and CDR2 is SNEGSKA (reference sequence). CDR3 size: 11 residues. In nucleotides, the CDR3 is TGCAGTGCTAGAGAGCAGGCAGGAGCTTTCTTT. It is translated as CSAREQAGAFF.

The chain joins TRBV29-1 to TRBJ2-7; tentative D call: TRBD1 (5 bases). This CDR3 has 14 residues. From germline, CDR1 is SQVTM and CDR2 ANQGSEA. Trimming took 4 bases from V and 2 from J, leaving 15 bases between them. The CDR3 reads CSVVGAAGPYEQYF. Written as DNA, the CDR3 is TGCAGCGTTGTGGGCGCGGCAGGGCCCTACGAGCAGTACTTC.

The chain recombines TRBV6-1 with TRBJ2-3, with D perhaps assigned TRBD1 or TRBD2 (6 bases each). The V gene's germline CDR1 is MNHNS and CDR2 SASEGT. CDR3 length equals 13 residues. V lost 6 bases, J lost 4 bases, and 11 bases lay in between. Written as DNA, the CDR3 is TGTGCCAGCAGATCGGGGGCCCCAGATACGCAGTATTTT. Translation: CASRSGAPDTQYF.

The chain carries TRBV20-1 and TRBJ2-7; D unresolved. Germline lookup yields CDR1 DFQATT and CDR2 SNEGSKA (reference sequence). Trimming took 3 bases from V and 2 from J, leaving 8 bases between them. The CDR3 covers 12 residues. This chain's CDR3 is CSASRAPYEQYF. CDR3 nucleotide sequence: TGCAGTGCTAGCCGAGCACCCTACGAGCAGTACTTC.

This clonotype was recorded a few times. The rearrangement joins TRBV6-6 to TRBJ2-3; D unclear. The germline V gene encodes CDR1 MNHNY and CDR2 SVGAGI (reference sequence). This CDR3 is built from 15 residues. V dropped 0 bases and J dropped 2 bases, with 9 bases sitting between them. The CDR3 bases are TGTGCCAGCAGTTACTCGAGGCTTCACACAGATACGCAGTATTTT. Translating gives CASSYSRLHTDTQYF.

This rearrangement joins TRBV13 to TRBJ1-1; TRBD1 matches at 8 bases. With 2 bases clipped from V and 1 base from J, the junction kept 15 bases outside the gene matches. CDR1 is PRHDT and CDR2 is FYEKMQ in the germline V gene (reference sequence). CDR3 length: 19 amino acids. The CDR3 DNA sequence: TGTGCCAGCAGCTTACTTCCCCTGCGGGACAGGTCCACGAACACTGAAGCTTTCTTT. Encoded protein: CASSLLPLRDRSTNTEAFF.

The chain links TRBV13 to TRBJ2-1; D is possibly TRBD2 (6 bases). V lost 3 bases and J lost 6, with 30 bases in between. The germline V gene encodes CDR1 PRHDT and CDR2 FYEKMQ (reference sequence). The CDR3 has 20 amino acids. The DNA for the CDR3 is TGTGCCAGCAGCTTTCCTTTGACAAGGAGGGAGGCACTGCGCGCCAATGAGCAGTTCTTC. Protein: CASSFPLTRREALRANEQFF.

CDR3 in amino acids: CASSPRQGKATADTQYF. The CDR3 coding sequence is TGTGCCAGCTCACCGAGACAGGGCAAGGCGACGGCAGATACGCAGTATTTT. V is TRBV18 and J is TRBJ2-3; 7 bases are shared with TRBD1. After removal of 3 bases from V and 4 bases from J, the junction contained 13 bases not matched to a gene. The germline V gene encodes CDR1 KGHSH and CDR2 LQKENI. The CDR3 runs 17 residues.

There are a few counts of this clonotype. V gene TRBV2 combines with J gene TRBJ1-1; D unresolved. V was shortened by 3 bases and J by 8 bases, with 7 bases between the two germline ends. Per germline, CDR1 SNHLY and CDR2 FYNNEI. This CDR3 is built from 11 residues. Here the CDR3 reads CASSDPREAFF. The CDR3 nucleotides read TGTGCCAGCAGTGACCCAAGGGAAGCTTTCTTT.

The chain links TRBV15 to TRBJ2-1, with 13 bases lining up with TRBD2. V shed 4 bases, J shed 5 bases, and the junction held 11 bases outside the gene matches. Germline CDR1 LNHNV, CDR2 YYDKDF (reference sequence). This CDR3 is built from 18 residues. CDR3 in amino acids: CATSNPFRLAGGHNEQFF. CDR3 in DNA: TGTGCCACCAGCAACCCTTTTAGACTAGCGGGGGGTCACAATGAGCAGTTCTTC.

This clonotype was seen more than once but under ten times. This sequence joins TRBV6-1 and TRBJ1-1, with 11 nucleotides matching TRBD1. This CDR3 is built from 14 residues. Germline V gives CDR1 MNHNS, CDR2 SASEGT. Trimming at V came to 8 bases and at J to 3 bases, leaving 5 bases not matched to a gene. In DNA form, the CDR3 reads TGTGCCAGCCAGGACAGGGGGCGGGACACTGAAGCTTTCTTT. Its protein product is CASQDRGRDTEAFF.

This clonotype was counted only a few times. As DNA, the CDR3 is TGCAGTGCCCAAAGCGGGAGCGACAATGAGCAGTTCTTC. Protein product: CSAQSGSDNEQFF. The V and J genes are TRBV20-1 and TRBJ2-1, with 8 bases fitting TRBD2. V trimming: 6 bases; J trimming: 5 bases; junction bases outside the gene matches: 6. In germline, CDR1 is DFQATT, CDR2 SNEGSKA (reference sequence). The CDR3 is made up of 13 amino acids.

This clonotype was seen many times. The chain is built from TRBV5-6 and TRBJ2-4, with 7 bases matching TRBD2. Germline CDR1 and CDR2: SGHDT and YYEEEE. The CDR3 covers 17 residues. V trimming: 3 bases; J trimming: 0 bases; junction bases outside the gene matches: 9. CDR3 DNA: TGTGCCAGCAGCTCCGGGACTACCCGTCTAGCCAAAAACATTCAGTACTTC. Its translation is CASSSGTTRLAKNIQYF.

A few counts support this clonotype. V usage is TRBV12-3 or TRBV12-4 and J usage is TRBJ2-5, with 11 positions matching TRBD1. The CDR3 covers 16 residues. Losses at the gene ends were 2 bases for V and 3 bases for J; bases not matched to a gene: 5. This chain's CDR3 is CASSLMGQGGKETQYF. The CDR3 DNA follows: TGTGCCAGCAGTTTAATGGGACAGGGGGGAAAAGAGACCCAGTACTTC.

The chain joins TRBV27 to TRBJ2-1; no clear D. The CDR3 has 15 residues. V was cut by 2 bases and J by 6 bases, with 14 bases left in between. CDR1 is MNHEY and CDR2 is SMNVEV in the germline V gene (reference sequence). The CDR3 bases are TGTGCCAGCAGTTTAAAAGCCCTTGGTGCCAATGAGCAGTTCTTC. Protein: CASSLKALGANEQFF.

This clonotype appeared many times. The chain has TRBV2 and TRBJ2-1, with TRBD2 matching 11 bases. This CDR3 spans 15 amino acids. Germline assignment: CDR1 SNHLY and CDR2 FYNNEI. V trimming: 6 bases; J trimming: 4 bases; junction bases outside the gene matches: 5. The CDR3 region has the DNA TGTGCCAGCAGAGCCGGGACTAGCGGATACAATGAGCAGTTCTTC. Protein product: CASRAGTSGYNEQFF.

There are a few counts of this clonotype. This chain links TRBV10-3 with TRBJ1-5, with 7 bases matching TRBD1. CDR1 is ENHRY, CDR2 SYGVKD, per germline. The CDR3 is 14 amino acids. With 4 bases clipped from V and 2 bases from J, the junction kept 2 bases outside the gene matches. The CDR3: CAISGGTGNQPQHF. The CDR3 region has the DNA TGTGCCATCAGTGGAGGGACAGGCAATCAGCCCCAGCATTTT.